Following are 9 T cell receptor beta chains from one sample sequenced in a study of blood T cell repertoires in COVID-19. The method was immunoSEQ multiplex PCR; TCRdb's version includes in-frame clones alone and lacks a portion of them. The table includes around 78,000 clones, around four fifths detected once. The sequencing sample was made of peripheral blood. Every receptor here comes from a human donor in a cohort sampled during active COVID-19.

The CDR3 region is CASIGQGADEAFF. The DNA for the CDR3 is TGTGCCAGCATAGGACAGGGGGCGGATGAAGCTTTCTTT. This chain uses TRBV6-5 with TRBJ1-1, with TRBD1 matching 11 bases. The trim removed 7 bases at V and 7 bases at J, leaving 5 bases unmatched. The CDR3 covers 13 residues. In germline, CDR1 is MNHEY, CDR2 SVGAGI.

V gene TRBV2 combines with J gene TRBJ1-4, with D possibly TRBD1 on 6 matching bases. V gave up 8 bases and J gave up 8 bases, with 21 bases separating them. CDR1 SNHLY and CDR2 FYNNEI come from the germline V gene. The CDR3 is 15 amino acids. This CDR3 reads CASVTPPYGGEKLFF. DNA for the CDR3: TGTGCCAGCGTTACTCCTCCTTATGGGGGCGAAAAACTGTTTTTT.

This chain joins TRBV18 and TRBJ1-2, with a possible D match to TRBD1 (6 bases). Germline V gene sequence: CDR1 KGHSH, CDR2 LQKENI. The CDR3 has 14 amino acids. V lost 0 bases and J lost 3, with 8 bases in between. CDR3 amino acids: CASSPPSGDYGYTF. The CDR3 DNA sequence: TGTGCCAGCTCACCACCGTCAGGGGACTATGGCTACACCTTC. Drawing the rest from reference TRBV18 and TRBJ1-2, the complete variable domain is NAGVMQNPRHLVRRRGQEARLRCSPMKGHSHVYWYRQLPEEGLKFMVYLQKENIIDESGMPKERFSAEFPKEGPSILRIQQVVRGDSAAYFCASSPPSGDYGYTFGSGTRLTVV.

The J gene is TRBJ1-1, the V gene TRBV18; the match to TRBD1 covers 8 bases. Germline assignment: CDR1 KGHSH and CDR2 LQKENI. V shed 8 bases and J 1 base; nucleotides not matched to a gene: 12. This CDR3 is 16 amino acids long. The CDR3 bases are TGTGCCAGCCATGGACAGGGAGGGAATCGGAACACTGAAGCTTTCTTT. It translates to CASHGQGGNRNTEAFF.

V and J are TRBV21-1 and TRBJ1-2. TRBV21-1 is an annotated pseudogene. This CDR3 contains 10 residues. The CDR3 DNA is TGTGCCAGCAGGGGAGGAAGCTACACCTTC. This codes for CASRGGSYTF.

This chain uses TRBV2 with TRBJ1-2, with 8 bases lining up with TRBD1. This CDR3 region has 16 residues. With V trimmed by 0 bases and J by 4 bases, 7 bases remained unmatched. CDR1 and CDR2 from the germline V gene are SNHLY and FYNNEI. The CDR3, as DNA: TGTGCCAGCAGTGAAGCGGGGACAGGCGGGACCTATGGCTACACCTTC. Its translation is CASSEAGTGGTYGYTF.

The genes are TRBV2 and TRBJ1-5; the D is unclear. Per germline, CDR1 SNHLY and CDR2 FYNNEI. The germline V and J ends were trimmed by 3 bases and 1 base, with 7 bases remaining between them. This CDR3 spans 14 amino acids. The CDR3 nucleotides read TGTGCCAGCAGTGAGGAGGCGAGCAATCAGCCCCAGCATTTT. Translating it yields CASSEEASNQPQHF.

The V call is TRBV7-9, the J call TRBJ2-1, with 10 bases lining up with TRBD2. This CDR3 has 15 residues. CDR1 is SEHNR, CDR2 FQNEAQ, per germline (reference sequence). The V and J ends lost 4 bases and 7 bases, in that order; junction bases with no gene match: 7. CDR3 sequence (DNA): TGTGCCAGCAGCTCAAGCGGGGGGGCGTCGAATGAGCAGTTCTTC. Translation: CASSSSGGASNEQFF.

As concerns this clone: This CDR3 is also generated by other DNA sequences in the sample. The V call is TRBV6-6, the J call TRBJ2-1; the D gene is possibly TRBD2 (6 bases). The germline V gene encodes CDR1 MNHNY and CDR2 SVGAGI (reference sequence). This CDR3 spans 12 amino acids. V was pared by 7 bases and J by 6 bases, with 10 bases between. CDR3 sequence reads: CASTRLGNEQFF. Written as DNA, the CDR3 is TGTGCCAGCACCCGACTAGGCAATGAGCAGTTCTTC.